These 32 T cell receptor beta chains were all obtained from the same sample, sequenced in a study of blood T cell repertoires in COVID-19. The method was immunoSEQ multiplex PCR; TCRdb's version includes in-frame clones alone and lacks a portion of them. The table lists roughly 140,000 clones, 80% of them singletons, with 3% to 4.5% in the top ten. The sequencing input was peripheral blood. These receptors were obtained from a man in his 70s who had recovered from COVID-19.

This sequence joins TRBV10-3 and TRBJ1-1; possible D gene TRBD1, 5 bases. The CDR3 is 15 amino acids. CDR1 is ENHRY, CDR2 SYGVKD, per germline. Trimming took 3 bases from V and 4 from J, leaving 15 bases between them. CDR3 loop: CAISDPRGVITEAFF. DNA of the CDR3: TGTGCCATCAGTGATCCTCGGGGGGTCATCACTGAAGCTTTCTTT.

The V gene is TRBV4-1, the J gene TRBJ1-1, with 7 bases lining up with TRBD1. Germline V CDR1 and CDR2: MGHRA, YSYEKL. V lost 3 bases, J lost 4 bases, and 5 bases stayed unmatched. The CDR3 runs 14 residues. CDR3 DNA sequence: TGCGCCAGCAGCCAGGCTAACAGGGGCACTGAAGCTTTCTTT. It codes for CASSQANRGTEAFF.

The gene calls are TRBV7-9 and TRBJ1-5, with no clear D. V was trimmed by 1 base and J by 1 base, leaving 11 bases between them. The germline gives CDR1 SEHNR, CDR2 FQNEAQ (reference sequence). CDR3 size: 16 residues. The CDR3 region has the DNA TGTGCCAGCAGCTTAGACGGAAGCAGGAGCAATCAGCCCCAGCATTTT. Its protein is CASSLDGSRSNQPQHF. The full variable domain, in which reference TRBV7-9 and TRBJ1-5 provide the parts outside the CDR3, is DTGVSQNPRHKITKRGQNVTFRCDPISEHNRLYWYRQTLGQGPEFLTYFQNEAQLEKSRLLSDRFSAERPKGSFSTLEIQRTEQGDSAMYLCASSLDGSRSNQPQHFGDGTRLSIL.

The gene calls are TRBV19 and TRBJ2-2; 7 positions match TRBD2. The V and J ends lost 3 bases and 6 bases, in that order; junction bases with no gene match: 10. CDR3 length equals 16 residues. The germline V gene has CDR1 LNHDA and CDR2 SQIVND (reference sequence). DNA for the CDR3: TGTGCCAGTAGTATCTTTGTGGGAGGGCCGGCCGGGGAGCTGTTTTTT. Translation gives CASSIFVGGPAGELFF. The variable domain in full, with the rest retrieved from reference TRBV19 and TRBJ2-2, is DGGITQSPKYLFRKEGQNVTLSCEQNLNHDAMYWYRQDPGQGLRLIYYSQIVNDFQKGDIAEGYSVSREKKESFPLTVTSAQKNPTAFYLCASSIFVGGPAGELFFGEGSRLTVL.

Written as DNA, the CDR3 is TGTGCCAGCACCGGACTAGCCGTTGGGTCCTACAATGAGCAGTTCTTC. It is translated as CASTGLAVGSYNEQFF. This chain joins TRBV5-4 and TRBJ2-1; 8 nucleotides match TRBD2. This CDR3 is built from 16 residues. Germline CDR1 and CDR2: SGHNT and YYREEE (reference sequence). V dropped 6 bases and J dropped 1; count of bases not matched to a gene: 9.

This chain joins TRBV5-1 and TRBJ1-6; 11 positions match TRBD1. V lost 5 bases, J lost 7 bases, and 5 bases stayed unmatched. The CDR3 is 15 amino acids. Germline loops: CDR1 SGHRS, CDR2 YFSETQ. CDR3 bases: TGCGCCAGCAGTACCGGGACAGGGGGAAATTCACCCCTCCACTTT. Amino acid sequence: CASSTGTGGNSPLHF.

The CDR3, as DNA: TGTGCCAGCAGCCAAGGGGGGCTAGCGGGAGTTGAGACCCAGTACTTC. Its translation is CASSQGGLAGVETQYF. The V gene is TRBV2, the J gene TRBJ2-5; 10 bases match TRBD2. The CDR3 consists of 16 residues. Germline V lookup: CDR1 SNHLY, CDR2 FYNNEI. Trimming at V came to 6 bases and at J to 5 bases, leaving 12 bases not matched to a gene.

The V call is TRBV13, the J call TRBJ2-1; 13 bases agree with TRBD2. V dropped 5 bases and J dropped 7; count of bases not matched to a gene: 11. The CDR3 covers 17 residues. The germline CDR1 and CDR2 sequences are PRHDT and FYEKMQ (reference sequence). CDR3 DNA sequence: TGTGCCAGCAGCCCGTTACTAGCGGGAGGGCCAGGGAATGAGCAGTTCTTC. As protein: CASSPLLAGGPGNEQFF.

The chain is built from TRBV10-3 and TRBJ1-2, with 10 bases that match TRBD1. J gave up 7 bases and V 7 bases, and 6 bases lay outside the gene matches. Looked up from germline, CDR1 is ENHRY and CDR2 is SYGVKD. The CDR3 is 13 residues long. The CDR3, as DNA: TGTGCCATCACTGGACAGGGGGAGGGTGGCTACACCTTC. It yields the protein CAITGQGEGGYTF.

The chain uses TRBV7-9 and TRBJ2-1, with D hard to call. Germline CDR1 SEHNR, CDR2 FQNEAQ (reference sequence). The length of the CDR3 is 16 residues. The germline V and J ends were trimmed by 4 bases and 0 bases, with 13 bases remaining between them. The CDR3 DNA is TGTGCCAGCAGCTCAAACAGTTTACTCTCCTACAATGAGCAGTTCTTC. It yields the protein CASSSNSLLSYNEQFF.

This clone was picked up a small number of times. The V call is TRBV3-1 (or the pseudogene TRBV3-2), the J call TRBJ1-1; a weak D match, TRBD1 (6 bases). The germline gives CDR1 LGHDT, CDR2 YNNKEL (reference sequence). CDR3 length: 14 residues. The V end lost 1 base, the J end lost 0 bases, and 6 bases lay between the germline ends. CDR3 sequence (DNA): TGTGCCAGCAGCCAAGGGGACATGAACACTGAAGCTTTCTTT. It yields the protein CASSQGDMNTEAFF.

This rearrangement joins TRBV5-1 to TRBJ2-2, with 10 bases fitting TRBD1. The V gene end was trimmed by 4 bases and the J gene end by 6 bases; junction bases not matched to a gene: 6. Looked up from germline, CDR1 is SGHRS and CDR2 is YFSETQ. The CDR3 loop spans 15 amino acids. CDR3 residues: CASSQRTGGPGELFF. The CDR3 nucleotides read TGCGCCAGCAGCCAAAGGACAGGGGGTCCCGGGGAGCTGTTTTTT.

The CDR3 loop reads CASSMMEGGQPQHF. CDR3 DNA sequence: TGTGCCAGTAGTATGATGGAAGGCGGTCAGCCCCAGCATTTT. The chain joins TRBV19 to TRBJ1-5; D gene uncertain. The CDR3 covers 14 residues. V lost 3 bases and J lost 6, with 12 bases in between. In germline, CDR1 is LNHDA, CDR2 SQIVND (reference sequence).

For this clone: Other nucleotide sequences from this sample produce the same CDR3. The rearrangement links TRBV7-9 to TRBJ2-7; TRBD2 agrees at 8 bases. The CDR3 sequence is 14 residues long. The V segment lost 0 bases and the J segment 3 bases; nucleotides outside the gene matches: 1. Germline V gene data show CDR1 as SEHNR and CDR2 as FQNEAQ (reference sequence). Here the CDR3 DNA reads TGTGCCAGCAGCTTAGCTGGGACTAGCTACGAGCAGTACTTC. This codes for CASSLAGTSYEQYF.

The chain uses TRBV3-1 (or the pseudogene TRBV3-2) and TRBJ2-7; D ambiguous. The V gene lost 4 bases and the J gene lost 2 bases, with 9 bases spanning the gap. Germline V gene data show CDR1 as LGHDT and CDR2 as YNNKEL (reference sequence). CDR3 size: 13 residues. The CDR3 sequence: CASSRGETYEQYF. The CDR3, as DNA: TGTGCCAGCAGCCGCGGAGAAACCTACGAGCAGTACTTC.

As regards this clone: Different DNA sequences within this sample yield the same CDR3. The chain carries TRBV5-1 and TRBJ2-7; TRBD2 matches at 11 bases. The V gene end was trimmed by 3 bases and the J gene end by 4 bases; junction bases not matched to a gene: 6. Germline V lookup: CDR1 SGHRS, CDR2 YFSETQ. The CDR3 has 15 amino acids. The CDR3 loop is CASSSPGTSGYEQYF. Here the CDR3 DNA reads TGCGCCAGCAGCTCACCTGGGACTAGCGGATACGAGCAGTACTTC.

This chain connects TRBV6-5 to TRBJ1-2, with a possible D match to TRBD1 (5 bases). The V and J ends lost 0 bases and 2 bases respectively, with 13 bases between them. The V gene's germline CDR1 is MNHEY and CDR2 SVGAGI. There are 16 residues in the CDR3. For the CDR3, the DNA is TGTGCCAGCAGTTACTCCATGGGGCAGCTCAACTATGGCTACACCTTC. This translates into CASSYSMGQLNYGYTF.

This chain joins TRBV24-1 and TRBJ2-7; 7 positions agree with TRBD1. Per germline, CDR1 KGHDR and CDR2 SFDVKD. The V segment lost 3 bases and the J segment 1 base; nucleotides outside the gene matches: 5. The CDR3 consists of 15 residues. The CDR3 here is CATSDLQGQSYEQYF. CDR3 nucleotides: TGTGCCACCAGTGATCTGCAGGGACAGTCCTACGAGCAGTACTTC.

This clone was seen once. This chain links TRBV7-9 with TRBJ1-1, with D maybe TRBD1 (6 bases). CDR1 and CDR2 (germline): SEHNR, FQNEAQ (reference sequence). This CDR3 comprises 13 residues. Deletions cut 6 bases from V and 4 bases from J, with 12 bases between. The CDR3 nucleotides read TGTGCCAGCAGGACAGGTTTGGGCACTGAAGCTTTCTTT. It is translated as CASRTGLGTEAFF.

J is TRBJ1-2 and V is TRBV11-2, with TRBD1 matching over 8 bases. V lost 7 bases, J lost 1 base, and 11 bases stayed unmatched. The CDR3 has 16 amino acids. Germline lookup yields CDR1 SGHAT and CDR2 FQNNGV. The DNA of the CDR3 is TGTGCCAGCACCCAGGGGACAGGAAAATTTAACTATGGCTACACCTTC. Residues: CASTQGTGKFNYGYTF. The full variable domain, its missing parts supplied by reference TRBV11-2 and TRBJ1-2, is EAGVAQSPRYKIIEKRQSVAFWCNPISGHATLYWYQQILGQGPKLLIQFQNNGVVDDSQLPKDRFSAERLKGVDSTLKIQPAKLEDSAVYLCASTQGTGKFNYGYTFGSGTRLTVV.

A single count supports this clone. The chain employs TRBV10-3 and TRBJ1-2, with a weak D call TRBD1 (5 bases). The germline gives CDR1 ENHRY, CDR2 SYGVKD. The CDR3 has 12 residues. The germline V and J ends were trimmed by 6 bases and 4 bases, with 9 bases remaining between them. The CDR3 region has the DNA TGTGCCATCAGCGACAGCGCCTATGGCTACACCTTC. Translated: CAISDSAYGYTF.

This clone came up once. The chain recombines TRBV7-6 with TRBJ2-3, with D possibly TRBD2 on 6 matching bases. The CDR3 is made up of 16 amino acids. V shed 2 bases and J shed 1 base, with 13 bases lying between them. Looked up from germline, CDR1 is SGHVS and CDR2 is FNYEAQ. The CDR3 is CASSLTPSARTDTQYF. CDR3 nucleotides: TGTGCCAGCAGCTTAACCCCTAGCGCCCGCACAGATACGCAGTATTTT.

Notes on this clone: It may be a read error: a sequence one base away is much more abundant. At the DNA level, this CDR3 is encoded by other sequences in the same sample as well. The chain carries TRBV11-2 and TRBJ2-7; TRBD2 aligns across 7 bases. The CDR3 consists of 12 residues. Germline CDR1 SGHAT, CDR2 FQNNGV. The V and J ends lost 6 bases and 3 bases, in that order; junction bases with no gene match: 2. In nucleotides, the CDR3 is TGTGCCAGCAGGGGGAGGGGCTACGAGCAGTACTTC. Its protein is CASRGRGYEQYF.

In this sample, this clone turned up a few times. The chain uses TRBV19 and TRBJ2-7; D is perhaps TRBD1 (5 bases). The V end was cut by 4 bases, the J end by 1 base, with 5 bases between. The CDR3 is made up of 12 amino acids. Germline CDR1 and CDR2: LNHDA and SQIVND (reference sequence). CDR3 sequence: CASSKGSYEQYF. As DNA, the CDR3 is TGTGCCAGTAGTAAGGGGTCCTACGAGCAGTACTTC.

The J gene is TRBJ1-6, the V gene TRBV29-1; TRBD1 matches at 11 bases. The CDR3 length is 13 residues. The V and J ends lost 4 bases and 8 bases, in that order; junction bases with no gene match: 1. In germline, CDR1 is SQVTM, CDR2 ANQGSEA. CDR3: CSVGDRGDSPLHF. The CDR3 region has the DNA TGCAGCGTTGGGGACAGGGGGGATTCACCCCTCCACTTT.

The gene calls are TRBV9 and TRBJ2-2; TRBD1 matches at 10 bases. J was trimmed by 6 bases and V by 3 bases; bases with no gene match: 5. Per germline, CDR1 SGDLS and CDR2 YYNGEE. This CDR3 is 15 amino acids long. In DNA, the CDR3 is TGTGCCAGCAGCGCTTGGACAGGGGGTCCCGGGGAGCTGTTTTTT. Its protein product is CASSAWTGGPGELFF.

CDR3 in DNA: TGCGCCAGCAGCGGTACAGGGGGCGCAGAAGAGACCCAGTACTTC. Translation: CASSGTGGAEETQYF. The chain recombines TRBV5-1 with TRBJ2-5; 9 bases fit TRBD1. This CDR3 is 15 amino acids long. The ends lost 4 bases at V and 3 bases at J; junction bases unmatched: 7. The germline V gene has CDR1 SGHRS and CDR2 YFSETQ. Together with reference TRBV5-1 and TRBJ2-5, the CDR3 gives the full variable domain: KAGVTQTPRYLIKTRGQQVTLSCSPISGHRSVSWYQQTPGQGLQFLFEYFSETQRNKGNFPGRFSGRQFSNSRSEMNVSTLELGDSALYLCASSGTGGAEETQYFGPGTRLLVL.

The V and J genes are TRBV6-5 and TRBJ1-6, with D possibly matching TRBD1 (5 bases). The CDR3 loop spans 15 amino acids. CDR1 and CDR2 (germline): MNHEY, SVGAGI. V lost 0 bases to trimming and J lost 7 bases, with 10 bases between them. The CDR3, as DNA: TGTGCCAGCAGTTACTCGCCAGGGTGGAATTCACCCCTCCACTTT. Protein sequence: CASSYSPGWNSPLHF.

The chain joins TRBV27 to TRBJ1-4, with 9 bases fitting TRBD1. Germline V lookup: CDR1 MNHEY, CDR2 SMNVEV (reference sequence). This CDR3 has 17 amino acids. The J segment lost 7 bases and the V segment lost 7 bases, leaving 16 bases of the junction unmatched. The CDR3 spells CASTHFGQGRFGEKLFF. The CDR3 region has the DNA TGTGCCAGCACTCACTTCGGACAGGGGAGATTTGGTGAAAAACTGTTTTTT.

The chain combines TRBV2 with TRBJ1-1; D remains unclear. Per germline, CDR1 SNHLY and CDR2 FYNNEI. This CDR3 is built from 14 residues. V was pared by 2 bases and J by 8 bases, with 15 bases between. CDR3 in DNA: TGTGCCAGCAGTGAATGGTCAATAGTCGGGGAAGCTTTCTTT. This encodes CASSEWSIVGEAFF.

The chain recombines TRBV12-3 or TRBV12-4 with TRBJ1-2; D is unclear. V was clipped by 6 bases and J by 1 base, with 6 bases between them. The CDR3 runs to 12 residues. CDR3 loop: CASRNSNYGYTF. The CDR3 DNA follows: TGTGCCAGCAGGAACAGTAACTATGGCTACACCTTC.

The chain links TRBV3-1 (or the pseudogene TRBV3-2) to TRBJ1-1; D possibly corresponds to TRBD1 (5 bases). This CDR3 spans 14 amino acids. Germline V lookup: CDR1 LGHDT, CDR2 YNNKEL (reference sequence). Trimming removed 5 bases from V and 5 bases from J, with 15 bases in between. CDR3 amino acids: CASSTGGGRTEAFF. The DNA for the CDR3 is TGTGCCAGCAGCACCGGGGGAGGGAGGACTGAAGCTTTCTTT.